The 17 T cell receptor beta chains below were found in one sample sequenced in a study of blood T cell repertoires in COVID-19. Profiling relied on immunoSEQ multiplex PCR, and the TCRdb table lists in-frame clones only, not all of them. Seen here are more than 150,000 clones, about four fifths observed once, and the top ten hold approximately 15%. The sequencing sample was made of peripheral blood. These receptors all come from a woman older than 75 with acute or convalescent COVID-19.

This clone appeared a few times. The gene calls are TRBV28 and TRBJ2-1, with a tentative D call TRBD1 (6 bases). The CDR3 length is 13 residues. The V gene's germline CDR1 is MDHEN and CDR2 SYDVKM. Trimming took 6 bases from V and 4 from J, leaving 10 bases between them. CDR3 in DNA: TGTGCCAGCAGACAGGGTTCTTACAATGAGCAGTTCTTC. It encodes CASRQGSYNEQFF.

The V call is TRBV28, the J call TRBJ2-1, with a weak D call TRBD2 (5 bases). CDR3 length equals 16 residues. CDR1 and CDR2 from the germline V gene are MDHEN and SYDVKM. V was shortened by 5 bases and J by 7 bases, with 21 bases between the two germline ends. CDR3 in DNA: TGTGCCAGCAGTACAGTAGCGAGAGGGTCTTGGAATGAGCAGTTCTTC. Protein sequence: CASSTVARGSWNEQFF.

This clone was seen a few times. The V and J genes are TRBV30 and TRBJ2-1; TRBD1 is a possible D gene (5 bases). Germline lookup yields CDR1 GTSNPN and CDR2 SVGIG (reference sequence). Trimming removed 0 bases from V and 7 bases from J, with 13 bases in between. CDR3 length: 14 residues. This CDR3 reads CAWSVKGSVNEQFF. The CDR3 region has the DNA TGTGCCTGGAGTGTTAAGGGGTCGGTGAATGAGCAGTTCTTC.

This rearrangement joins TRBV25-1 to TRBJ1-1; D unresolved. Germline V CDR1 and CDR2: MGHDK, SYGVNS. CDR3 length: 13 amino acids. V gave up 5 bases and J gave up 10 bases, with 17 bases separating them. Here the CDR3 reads CASSLQLFRRAFF. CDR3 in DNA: TGTGCCAGCAGTCTTCAACTCTTTCGTAGAGCTTTCTTT.

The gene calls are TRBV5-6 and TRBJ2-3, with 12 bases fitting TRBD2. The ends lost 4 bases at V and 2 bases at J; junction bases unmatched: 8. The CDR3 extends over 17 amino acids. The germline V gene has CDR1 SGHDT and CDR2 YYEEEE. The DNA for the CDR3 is TGTGCCAGCAGCCCGTCGACTAGCGGGGGTAACACAGATACGCAGTATTTT. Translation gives CASSPSTSGGNTDTQYF.

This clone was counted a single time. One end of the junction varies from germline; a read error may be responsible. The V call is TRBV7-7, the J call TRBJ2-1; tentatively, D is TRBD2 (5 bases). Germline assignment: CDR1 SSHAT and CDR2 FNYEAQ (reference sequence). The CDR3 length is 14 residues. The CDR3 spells CASSPSFPNNEQFF. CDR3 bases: TGTGCTAGCAGCCCTAGCTTTCCGAACAATGAGCAGTTCTTC.

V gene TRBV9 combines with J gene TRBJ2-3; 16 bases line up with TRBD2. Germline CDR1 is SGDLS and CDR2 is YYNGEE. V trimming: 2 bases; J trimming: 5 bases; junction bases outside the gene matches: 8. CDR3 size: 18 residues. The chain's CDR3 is CASSVTGLAGGRGDTQYF. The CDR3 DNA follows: TGTGCCAGCAGCGTGACGGGACTAGCGGGGGGGCGTGGAGATACGCAGTATTTT.

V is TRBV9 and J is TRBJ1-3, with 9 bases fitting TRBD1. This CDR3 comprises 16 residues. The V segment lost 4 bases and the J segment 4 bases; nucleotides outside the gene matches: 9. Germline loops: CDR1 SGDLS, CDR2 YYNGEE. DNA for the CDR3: TGTGCCAGCAGCCAGTCCCGGGACAGGGAGGGAAACACCATATATTTT. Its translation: CASSQSRDREGNTIYF. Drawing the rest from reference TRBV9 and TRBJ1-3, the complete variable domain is DSGVTQTPKHLITATGQRVTLRCSPRSGDLSVYWYQQSLDQGLQFLIQYYNGEERAKGNILERFSAQQFPDLHSELNLSSLELGDSALYFCASSQSRDREGNTIYFGEGSWLTVV.

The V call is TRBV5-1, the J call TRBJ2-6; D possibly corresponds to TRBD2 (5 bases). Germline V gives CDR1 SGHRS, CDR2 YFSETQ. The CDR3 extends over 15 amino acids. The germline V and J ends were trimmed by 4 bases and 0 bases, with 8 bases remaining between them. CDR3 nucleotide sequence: TGCGCCAGCAGCGGTGGGAGCTCTGGGGCCAACGTCCTGACTTTC. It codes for CASSGGSSGANVLTF.

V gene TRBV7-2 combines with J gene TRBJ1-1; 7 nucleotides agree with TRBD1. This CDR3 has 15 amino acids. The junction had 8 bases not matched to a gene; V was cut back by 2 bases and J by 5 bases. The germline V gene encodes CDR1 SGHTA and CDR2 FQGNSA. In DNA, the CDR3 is TGTGCCAGCAGCTTACTCGGCAGGGGGGCAACTGAAGCTTTCTTT. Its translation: CASSLLGRGATEAFF. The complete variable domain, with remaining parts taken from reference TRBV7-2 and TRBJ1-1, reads GAGVSQSPSNKVTEKGKDVELRCDPISGHTALYWYRQSLGQGLEFLIYFQGNSAPDKSGLPSDRFSAERTGGSVSTLTIQRTQQEDSAVYLCASSLLGRGATEAFFGQGTRLTVV.

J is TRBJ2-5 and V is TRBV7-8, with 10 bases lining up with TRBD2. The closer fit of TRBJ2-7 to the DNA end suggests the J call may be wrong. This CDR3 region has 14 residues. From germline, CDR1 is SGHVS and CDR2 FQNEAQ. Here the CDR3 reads CASSLTSGNYEQYF. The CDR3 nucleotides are TGTGCCAGCAGCTTAACTAGCGGGAACTACGAGCAGTACTTC.

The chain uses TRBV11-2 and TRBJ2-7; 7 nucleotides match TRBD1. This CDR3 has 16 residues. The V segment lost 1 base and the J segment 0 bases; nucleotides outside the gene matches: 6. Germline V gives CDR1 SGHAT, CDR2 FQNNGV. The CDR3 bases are TGTGCCAGCAGCTTAGGCCGGACAGGACTCTCCTACGAGCAGTACTTC. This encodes CASSLGRTGLSYEQYF.

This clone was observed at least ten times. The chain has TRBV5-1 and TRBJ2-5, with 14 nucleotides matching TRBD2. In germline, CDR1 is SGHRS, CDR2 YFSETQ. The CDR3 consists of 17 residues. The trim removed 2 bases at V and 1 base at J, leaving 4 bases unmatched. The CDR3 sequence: CASSLQGTSGGQETQYF. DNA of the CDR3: TGCGCCAGCAGCTTACAGGGGACTAGCGGGGGCCAAGAGACCCAGTACTTC. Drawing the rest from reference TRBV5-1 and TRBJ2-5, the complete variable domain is KAGVTQTPRYLIKTRGQQVTLSCSPISGHRSVSWYQQTPGQGLQFLFEYFSETQRNKGNFPGRFSGRQFSNSRSEMNVSTLELGDSALYLCASSLQGTSGGQETQYFGPGTRLLVL.

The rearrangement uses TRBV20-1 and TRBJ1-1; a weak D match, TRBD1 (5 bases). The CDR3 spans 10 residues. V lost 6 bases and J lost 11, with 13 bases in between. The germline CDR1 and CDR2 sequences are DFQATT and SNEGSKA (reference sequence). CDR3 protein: CSAGGSTAFF. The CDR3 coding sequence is TGCAGTGCCGGGGGAAGTACGGCTTTCTTT.

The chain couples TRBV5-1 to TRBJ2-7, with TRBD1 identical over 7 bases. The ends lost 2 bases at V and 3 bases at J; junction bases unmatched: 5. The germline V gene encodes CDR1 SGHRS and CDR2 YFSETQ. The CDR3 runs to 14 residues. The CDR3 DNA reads TGCGCCAGCAGCTTCACAGGGGATATCTACGAGCAGTACTTC. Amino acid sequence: CASSFTGDIYEQYF.

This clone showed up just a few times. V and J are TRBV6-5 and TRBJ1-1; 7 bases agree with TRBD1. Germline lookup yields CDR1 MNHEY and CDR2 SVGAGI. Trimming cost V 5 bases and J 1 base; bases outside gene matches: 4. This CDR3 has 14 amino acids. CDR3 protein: CASSKRTGNTEAFF. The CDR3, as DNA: TGTGCCAGCAGTAAGCGGACAGGGAACACTGAAGCTTTCTTT.

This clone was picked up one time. The CDR3 DNA reads TGTGCCAGCTCACCACGGGCATCTCAGGGACTGAACGACACCTTC. Translated, it gives CASSPRASQGLNDTF. The chain joins TRBV18 to TRBJ1-2; TRBD1 is a possible D gene (5 bases). Trimming removed 1 base from V and 12 bases from J, with 21 bases in between. Germline CDR1 is KGHSH and CDR2 is LQKENI. This CDR3 comprises 15 residues.